A single sample gave rise to the 29 T cell receptor beta chains below, sequenced in a study of blood T cell repertoires in COVID-19. The method was immunoSEQ multiplex PCR; TCRdb's version includes in-frame clones alone and lacks a portion of them. The sample lists fewer than 200,000 clones, approximately 90% seen once, with 0.8% to 1% in the top ten. The specimen was peripheral blood. These TCRs come from a woman under 30 who had recovered from COVID-19.

In its sample, this clone was seen once. This chain links TRBV4-3 with TRBJ2-5, with TRBD2 matching 10 bases. Germline assignment: CDR1 LGHNA and CDR2 YSLEER. The V and J ends lost 6 bases and 6 bases, in that order; junction bases with no gene match: 7. CDR3 length: 14 amino acids. This CDR3 is CASSLAGVWKTQYF. CDR3 nucleotide sequence: TGCGCCAGCAGTCTAGCGGGAGTTTGGAAGACCCAGTACTTC.

This clone was counted between two and nine times. J is TRBJ1-5 and V is TRBV5-4; no reliable D call. With 0 bases removed from V and 4 bases from J, the gap between germline ends came to 5 bases. The V gene's germline CDR1 is SGHNT and CDR2 YYREEE (reference sequence). The CDR3 is 13 amino acids. This CDR3 is CASSLGQNQPQHF. The CDR3 bases are TGTGCCAGCAGCTTGGGCCAGAATCAGCCCCAGCATTTT.

The sample holds a few counts of this clone. The chain recombines TRBV7-3 with TRBJ1-1, with 12 nucleotides matching TRBD1. The germline CDR1 and CDR2 sequences are SGHTA and FQGTGA. The CDR3 has 15 amino acids. V shed 7 bases and J 4 bases; nucleotides not matched to a gene: 7. Here the CDR3 reads CASTLMGQGATEAFF. The CDR3 coding sequence is TGTGCCAGCACCCTAATGGGACAGGGGGCCACTGAAGCTTTCTTT.

The chain links TRBV24-1 to TRBJ2-1, with no clear D. V was shortened by 0 bases and J by 5 bases, with 7 bases between the two germline ends. This CDR3 is built from 14 residues. The germline V gene encodes CDR1 KGHDR and CDR2 SFDVKD. DNA of the CDR3: TGTGCCACCAGTGATTTGGGCTTCGACAATGAGCAGTTCTTC. Protein: CATSDLGFDNEQFF.

The table lists this clone with many counts. The chain employs TRBV6-5 and TRBJ1-1, with a tentative D call TRBD1 (6 bases). There are 15 residues in the CDR3. V was pared by 0 bases and J by 6 bases, with 14 bases between. Germline lookup yields CDR1 MNHEY and CDR2 SVGAGI. The CDR3 here is CASSYSGEGGAEAFF. The CDR3 bases are TGTGCCAGCAGTTACTCGGGCGAAGGGGGAGCTGAAGCTTTCTTT.

DNA of the CDR3: TGTGCCAGCAGCCAAGGTAATCGCAGGGCTGAAGCTTTCTTT. Amino acid sequence: CASSQGNRRAEAFF. The V and J genes are TRBV14 and TRBJ1-1, with D possibly matching TRBD1 (5 bases). This CDR3 region has 14 residues. V was shortened by 1 base and J by 6 bases, with 12 bases between the two germline ends. Germline-derived CDR1 and CDR2 are SGHDN and FVKESK. The full variable domain, completed using reference TRBV14 and TRBJ1-1, is EAGVTQFPSHSVIEKGQTVTLRCDPISGHDNLYWYRRVMGKEIKFLLHFVKESKQDESGMPNNRFLAERTGGTYSTLKVQPAELEDSGVYFCASSQGNRRAEAFFGQGTRLTVV.

The V gene is TRBV4-3, the J gene TRBJ1-1; no clear D gene. The ends were cut back, 0 bases at V and 1 base at J, with 9 bases in the middle. CDR3 length equals 15 residues. Germline lookup yields CDR1 LGHNA and CDR2 YSLEER. Here the CDR3 reads CASSQDWPGNTEAFF. For the CDR3, the DNA is TGCGCCAGCAGCCAAGATTGGCCGGGGAACACTGAAGCTTTCTTT.

The CDR3 sequence: CASSVGTGDTDTQYF. CDR3 DNA: TGTGCCAGCAGCGTAGGGACAGGGGACACAGATACGCAGTATTTT. V and J are TRBV9 and TRBJ2-3, with TRBD1 matching over 9 bases. This CDR3 is 15 amino acids long. CDR1 SGDLS and CDR2 YYNGEE come from the germline V gene. The junction had 1 base not matched to a gene; V was cut back by 0 bases and J by 2 bases.

The chain carries TRBV24-1 and TRBJ2-1, with D possibly TRBD1 on 5 matching bases. Looked up from germline, CDR1 is KGHDR and CDR2 is SFDVKD. This CDR3 has 13 amino acids. The V and J ends lost 2 bases and 9 bases respectively, with 10 bases between them. Here the CDR3 DNA reads TGTGCCACCAGTGATTGGGGCGGATTTGAGCAGTTCTTC. Translated, it gives CATSDWGGFEQFF.

This clone was recorded a few times. The chain uses TRBV6-1 and TRBJ1-5, with D tentatively TRBD1 (5 bases). The CDR3 contains 14 residues. The germline V and J ends were trimmed by 3 bases and 7 bases, with 13 bases remaining between them. CDR1 and CDR2 (germline): MNHNS, SASEGT. Here the CDR3 reads CASSDRQKGQPQHF. For the CDR3, the DNA is TGTGCCAGCAGTGACAGACAGAAGGGCCAGCCCCAGCATTTT.

The rearrangement links TRBV6-2 or TRBV6-3 to TRBJ2-7, with D unresolved. Germline CDR1 is MNHEY and CDR2 is SVGEGT. V lost 0 bases, J lost 0 bases, and 12 bases lay in between. This CDR3 is 16 amino acids long. The CDR3 spells CASSYSHSPSSYEQYV. In DNA, the CDR3 is TGTGCCAGCAGTTACTCCCACAGTCCGAGCTCCTACGAGCAGTACGTC.

Turning to this clone: The same CDR3 is also encoded by other DNA sequences in this sample. Here the CDR3 DNA reads TGTGCCAGCAGCGTAGCAGGGACTGGGGCCAACGTCCTGACTTTC. It is translated as CASSVAGTGANVLTF. The rearrangement joins TRBV9 to TRBJ2-6, with D tentatively TRBD1 (5 bases). Germline V lookup: CDR1 SGDLS, CDR2 YYNGEE. V lost 0 bases to trimming and J lost 2 bases, with 6 bases between them. The CDR3 consists of 15 residues. The full variable domain, with the rest looked up from reference TRBV9 and TRBJ2-6, is DSGVTQTPKHLITATGQRVTLRCSPRSGDLSVYWYQQSLDQGLQFLIQYYNGEERAKGNILERFSAQQFPDLHSELNLSSLELGDSALYFCASSVAGTGANVLTFGAGSRLTVL.

The CDR3 loop is CASSITQAYF. The CDR3 region has the DNA TGTGCCAGCAGTATTACCCAGGCGTACTTC. V usage is TRBV6-5 and J usage is TRBJ2-7; D is ambiguous. The V end was cut by 5 bases, the J end by 12 bases, with 11 bases between. The CDR3 covers 10 residues. Germline CDR1 and CDR2: MNHEY and SVGAGI.

The sample holds a few counts of this clone. This specimen includes other DNA sequences encoding the same CDR3. This chain joins TRBV19 and TRBJ1-1; possible D gene TRBD1, 5 bases. The CDR3 is 14 residues long. Germline V gene lookup returns CDR1 LNHDA and CDR2 SQIVND (reference sequence). V gave up 3 bases and J gave up 4 bases, with 12 bases separating them. The DNA of the CDR3 is TGTGCCAGTAGTATGGGGACTGGGGGCACTGAAGCTTTCTTT. It is translated as CASSMGTGGTEAFF.

Details on this clone: In the same sample, other DNA sequences code for this CDR3. This chain's CDR3 is CASSPGQGNTEAFF. The CDR3, as DNA: TGTGCCAGCTCACCGGGACAGGGGAACACTGAAGCTTTCTTT. The J gene is TRBJ1-1, the V gene TRBV18; 9 bases match TRBD1. Germline V gives CDR1 KGHSH, CDR2 LQKENI. CDR3 length equals 14 residues. Trimming at V came to 3 bases and at J to 1 base, leaving 0 bases not matched to a gene. Full variable domain (missing parts from reference TRBV18 and TRBJ1-1): NAGVMQNPRHLVRRRGQEARLRCSPMKGHSHVYWYRQLPEEGLKFMVYLQKENIIDESGMPKERFSAEFPKEGPSILRIQQVVRGDSAAYFCASSPGQGNTEAFFGQGTRLTVV.

This chain connects TRBV3-1 (or the pseudogene TRBV3-2) to TRBJ2-5, with 15 bases lining up with TRBD2. V lost 7 bases and J lost 5; bases outside the gene matches: 5. In germline, CDR1 is LGHDT, CDR2 YNNKEL (reference sequence). This CDR3 contains 15 residues. This CDR3 reads CASTGLAGGFETQYF. In DNA form, the CDR3 reads TGTGCCAGCACCGGACTAGCGGGAGGGTTTGAGACCCAGTACTTC.

V usage is TRBV2 and J usage is TRBJ2-2, with 9 positions matching TRBD2. The CDR3 extends over 15 amino acids. With V trimmed by 5 bases and J by 5 bases, 6 bases remained unmatched. The V gene's germline CDR1 is SNHLY and CDR2 FYNNEI. The CDR3 region is CASSKTSGSTGELFF. CDR3 sequence (DNA): TGTGCCAGCAGTAAGACTAGCGGAAGTACCGGGGAGCTGTTTTTT.

This clone has just one count. The chain uses TRBV7-8 and TRBJ2-1; a possible D gene is TRBD2 (5 bases). The CDR3 sequence is 15 residues long. V lost 1 base, J lost 3 bases, and 10 bases lay in between. CDR1 SGHVS and CDR2 FQNEAQ come from the germline V gene. In nucleotides, the CDR3 is TGTGCCAGCAGCTTAGGGAATGACTACTACAATGAGCAGTTCTTC. Translation: CASSLGNDYYNEQFF.

The chain combines TRBV18 with TRBJ2-3, with 9 bases matching TRBD2. The CDR3 runs 17 residues. Germline CDR1 and CDR2: KGHSH and LQKENI. After removal of 1 base from V and 1 base from J, the junction contained 6 bases not matched to a gene. The CDR3 DNA is TGTGCCAGCTCACCACTTGCGGCGGGGGGGGGCACAGATACGCAGTATTTT. It encodes CASSPLAAGGGTDTQYF.

The V and J genes are TRBV9 and TRBJ2-3; no definite D call. The V gene's germline CDR1 is SGDLS and CDR2 YYNGEE. The CDR3 loop spans 14 amino acids. The V end lost 0 bases, the J end lost 0 bases, and 5 bases lay between the germline ends. The CDR3 DNA follows: TGTGCCAGCAGCGTAGACAGAAGCACAGATACGCAGTATTTT. Translated, it gives CASSVDRSTDTQYF.

This chain joins TRBV4-3 and TRBJ2-1; D unresolved. CDR1 and CDR2 from the germline V gene are LGHNA and YSLEER. This CDR3 is 17 amino acids long. V was cut by 4 bases and J by 0 bases, with 16 bases left in between. The CDR3 nucleotides are TGCGCCAGCAGCCCTTACCCATTCCCGAGCTCCTACAATGAGCAGTTCTTC. Encoded protein: CASSPYPFPSSYNEQFF.

The chain carries TRBV6-5 and TRBJ1-2, with TRBD1 as a possible D gene (5 bases). The CDR3 extends over 15 amino acids. CDR1 is MNHEY and CDR2 is SVGAGI in the germline V gene. Deletions cut 4 bases from V and 5 bases from J, with 17 bases between. CDR3 loop: CASSSYRRRPYGYTF. CDR3 nucleotide sequence: TGTGCCAGCAGTTCTTACAGGAGACGGCCATATGGCTACACCTTC.

The genes are TRBV25-1 and TRBJ2-1, with 7 bases identical to TRBD1. V was pared by 5 bases and J by 3 bases, with 10 bases of the junction left unmatched. The V gene's germline CDR1 is MGHDK and CDR2 SYGVNS. The CDR3 length is 16 residues. The CDR3 loop is CASSSPGTVLYNEQFF. The DNA of the CDR3 is TGTGCCAGCAGTTCACCCGGGACAGTCCTCTACAATGAGCAGTTCTTC. The whole variable domain, remainder taken from reference TRBV25-1 and TRBJ2-1, is EADIYQTPRYLVIGTGKKITLECSQTMGHDKMYWYQQDPGMELHLIHYSYGVNSTEKGDLSSESTVSRIRTEHFPLTLESARPSHTSQYLCASSSPGTVLYNEQFFGPGTRLTVL.

The V and J genes are TRBV10-3 and TRBJ1-2; TRBD1 agrees at 9 bases. Germline loops: CDR1 ENHRY, CDR2 SYGVKD. There are 12 residues in the CDR3. J was trimmed by 6 bases and V by 8 bases; bases with no gene match: 4. CDR3 sequence reads: CAILQGAHGYTF. The CDR3 bases are TGTGCCATCTTACAGGGGGCTCATGGCTACACCTTC.

The rearrangement uses TRBV2 and TRBJ1-5; D is perhaps TRBD1 (6 bases). The CDR3 consists of 14 residues. The germline V gene has CDR1 SNHLY and CDR2 FYNNEI. Trimming removed 7 bases from V and 0 bases from J, with 10 bases in between. The CDR3 here is CASMQGYSNQPQHF. DNA of the CDR3: TGTGCCAGCATGCAGGGGTATAGCAATCAGCCCCAGCATTTT.

About this clone itself: Possible read error: a much larger clone is one base away. The V gene is TRBV24-1, the J gene TRBJ2-5, with TRBD2 identical over 12 bases. The CDR3 runs 18 residues. CDR1 KGHDR and CDR2 SFDVKD come from the germline V gene. V lost 1 base to trimming and J lost 3 bases; unmatched junction nucleotides: 8. The DNA of the CDR3 is TGTGCCACCAGTGATTTCTCCGCTAGCGGGGGGGTCAAAGAGACCCAGTACTTC. It specifies CATSDFSASGGVKETQYF.

The V and J genes are TRBV7-2 and TRBJ2-7; 8 bases agree with TRBD2. V lost 2 bases and J lost 2; bases outside the gene matches: 5. The CDR3 totals 15 residues. Germline CDR1 and CDR2: SGHTA and FQGNSA. CDR3 DNA sequence: TGTGCCAGCAGCTTATTGAGCGGGGGAACCTACGAGCAGTACTTC. It yields the protein CASSLLSGGTYEQYF. Complete variable domain (other parts from reference TRBV7-2 and TRBJ2-7): GAGVSQSPSNKVTEKGKDVELRCDPISGHTALYWYRQSLGQGLEFLIYFQGNSAPDKSGLPSDRFSAERTGGSVSTLTIQRTQQEDSAVYLCASSLLSGGTYEQYFGPGTRLTVT.

The V and J genes are TRBV6-1 and TRBJ2-1; TRBD2 aligns across 9 bases. The J segment lost 7 bases and the V segment lost 3 bases, leaving 10 bases of the junction unmatched. Germline CDR1 reads MNHNS; CDR2 reads SASEGT. This CDR3 has 16 residues. The CDR3 DNA sequence: TGTGCCAGCAGTGATGGGGCACTAGCGGGTTATAATGAGCAGTTCTTC. Protein sequence: CASSDGALAGYNEQFF.

By proportion, this clone is medium-sized. V and J are TRBV10-1 and TRBJ2-7; 8 bases align to TRBD1. The CDR3 sequence is 18 residues long. Per germline, CDR1 WNHNN and CDR2 SYGVQD (reference sequence). J was trimmed by 7 bases and V by 3 bases; bases with no gene match: 20. The CDR3 sequence: CASSEARGHHPVFWEQYV. In DNA form, the CDR3 reads TGCGCCAGCAGTGAAGCCAGGGGGCATCATCCCGTCTTTTGGGAGCAGTACGTC.